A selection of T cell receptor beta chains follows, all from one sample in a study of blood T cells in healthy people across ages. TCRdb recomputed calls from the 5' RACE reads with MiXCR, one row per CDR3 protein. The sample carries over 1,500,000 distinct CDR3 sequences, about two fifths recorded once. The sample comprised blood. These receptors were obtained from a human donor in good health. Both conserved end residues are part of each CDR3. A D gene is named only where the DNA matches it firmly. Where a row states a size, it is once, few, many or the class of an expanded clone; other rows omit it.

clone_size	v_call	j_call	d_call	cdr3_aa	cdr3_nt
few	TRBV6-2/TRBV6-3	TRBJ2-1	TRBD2	CASNQLAGGSQFF	TGTGCCAGCAACCAACTAGCGGGGGGATCCCAGTTCTTC
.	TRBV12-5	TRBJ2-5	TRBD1	CASGFSPRDSFETQYF	TGTGCTAGTGGTTTCTCCCCCCGGGACAGTTTCGAGACCCAGTACTTC
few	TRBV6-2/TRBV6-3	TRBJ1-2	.	CASRFGTRNGYTF	TGTGCCAGCAGATTCGGGACACGGAATGGCTACACCTTC
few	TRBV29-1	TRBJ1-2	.	CSVFTGPAYGYTF	TGCAGCGTCTTTACCGGGCCGGCGTATGGCTACACCTTC
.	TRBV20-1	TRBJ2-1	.	CSALQGTSEQFF	TGCAGTGCTCTACAGGGTACGAGTGAGCAGTTCTTC
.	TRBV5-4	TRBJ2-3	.	CASSLGSSASTDTQYF	TGTGCCAGCAGCTTGGGTAGTAGCGCTAGCACAGATACGCAGTATTTT
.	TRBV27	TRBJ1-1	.	CASSPSAGRPWETEAFF	TGTGCCAGCAGTCCCTCCGCAGGGCGCCCCTGGGAGACTGAAGCTTTCTTT
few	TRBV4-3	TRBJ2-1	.	CASSQDWGDSYNEQFF	TGCGCCAGCAGCCAAGACTGGGGGGACTCCTACAATGAGCAGTTCTTC
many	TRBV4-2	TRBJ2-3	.	CATLSMERDTQYF	TGTGCCACCCTTTCGATGGAGAGGGATACGCAGTATTTT
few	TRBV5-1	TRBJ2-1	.	CASSPSLGWQFF	TGCGCCAGCAGCCCTAGCCTGGGGTGGCAGTTCTTC
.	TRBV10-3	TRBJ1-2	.	CAISDDRTYGYTF	TGTGCCATCAGTGACGACCGCACCTATGGCTACACCTTC
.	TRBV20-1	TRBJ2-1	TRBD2	CGARRASGGYNEQFF	TGCGGTGCTAGAAGGGCTAGCGGGGGGTACAATGAGCAGTTCTTC
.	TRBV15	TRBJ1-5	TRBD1	CATSRRPPGQAFHQPQHF	TGTGCCACCAGCAGACGCCCCCCCGGACAGGCCTTTCATCAGCCCCAGCATTTT
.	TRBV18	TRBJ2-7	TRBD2	CASSPSQRGTYEQYF	TGTGCCAGCTCACCCTCCCAGCGGGGGACTTACGAGCAGTACTTC
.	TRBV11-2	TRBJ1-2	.	CASSPFRGAPGYTF	TGTGCCAGCAGCCCTTTTCGGGGGGCGCCGGGCTACACCTTC
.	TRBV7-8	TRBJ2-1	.	CASSSNRDMYNEQFF	TGTGCCAGCAGCTCTAACAGAGATATGTACAATGAGCAGTTCTTC
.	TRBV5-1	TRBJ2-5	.	CASSSTRGQETQYF	TGCGCCAGCAGTTCTACCAGGGGTCAAGAGACCCAGTACTTC
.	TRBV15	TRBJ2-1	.	CATSRVRAHNEQFF	TGTGCCACCAGCAGAGTGCGGGCGCACAATGAGCAGTTCTTC
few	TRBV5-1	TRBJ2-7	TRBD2	CASSSNSGNVYEQYF	TGCGCCAGCAGTTCCAATAGCGGGAATGTCTACGAGCAGTACTTC
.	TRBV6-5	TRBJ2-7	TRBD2	CASSYQRGASYEQYF	TGTGCCAGCAGTTACCAGCGGGGAGCCTCCTACGAGCAGTACTTC
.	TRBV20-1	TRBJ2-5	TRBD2	CSASEWLAGGPETQYF	TGCAGTGCTAGCGAGTGGTTAGCGGGGGGGCCAGAGACCCAGTACTTC
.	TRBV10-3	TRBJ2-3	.	CATKRDTGTDTRYF	TGTGCCACGAAGAGGGACACGGGCACAGATACGCGGTATTTT
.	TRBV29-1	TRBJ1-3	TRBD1	CSVTGDPGNTIYF	TGCAGCGTGACAGGGGATCCAGGAAACACCATATATTTT
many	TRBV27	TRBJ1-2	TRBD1	CASRDSTNGYTF	TGTGCCAGTAGGGACAGTACGAATGGCTACACCTTC
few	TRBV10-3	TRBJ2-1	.	CAISDDRSRWGDEQFF	TGTGCCATCAGTGACGACAGGTCCCGCTGGGGTGATGAGCAGTTCTTC
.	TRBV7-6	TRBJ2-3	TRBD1	CASSEPYRGSTDTQYF	TGTGCCAGCAGCGAGCCTTACAGGGGAAGCACAGATACGCAGTATTTT
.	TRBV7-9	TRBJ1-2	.	CASSLTGTRRDYGYTF	TGTGCCAGCAGCTTAACCGGGACACGGAGGGACTATGGCTACACCTTC
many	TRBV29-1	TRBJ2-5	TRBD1	CSVEEGDRGGGETQYF	TGCAGCGTTGAAGAGGGGGACAGGGGAGGAGGAGAGACCCAGTACTTC
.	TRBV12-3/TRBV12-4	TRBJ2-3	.	CASSPRTHCVSTDTQYF	TGTGCCAGCAGTCCCCGGACCCATTGCGTAAGCACAGATACGCAGTATTTT
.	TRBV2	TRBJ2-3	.	CFHTSGLSGTDTQYF	TGCTTCCATACAAGCGGTTTGAGCGGCACAGATACGCAGTATTTT
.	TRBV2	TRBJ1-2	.	CASREGPRGYTF	TGTGCCAGCAGGGAGGGTCCAAGGGGCTACACCTTC
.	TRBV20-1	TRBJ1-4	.	CSATGRAGREKLFF	TGCAGTGCTACGGGCAGGGCAGGAAGAGAAAAACTGTTTTTT
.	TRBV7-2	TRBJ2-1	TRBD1	CASSQTGGKYNEQFF	TGTGCCAGCAGCCAGACAGGGGGGAAATACAATGAGCAGTTCTTC
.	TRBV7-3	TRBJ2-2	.	CASSPNGRPDEELFF	TGTGCCAGCAGCCCTAATGGGCGGCCCGACGAGGAGCTGTTTTTT
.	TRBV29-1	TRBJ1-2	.	CSVESGGAGYGYTF	TGCAGCGTTGAAAGTGGGGGCGCGGGCTATGGCTACACCTTC
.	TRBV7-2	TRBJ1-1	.	CASSSIIGDTEAFF	TGTGCCAGCAGCTCGATCATAGGGGACACTGAAGCTTTCTTT
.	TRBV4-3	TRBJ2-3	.	CASSQGGLRDTQYF	TGCGCCAGCAGCCAAGGGGGCCTACGGGATACGCAGTATTTT
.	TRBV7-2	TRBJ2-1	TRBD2	CASSLASGERRFYNEQFF	TGTGCCAGCAGCTTAGCTAGCGGGGAAAGAAGATTTTACAATGAGCAGTTCTTC
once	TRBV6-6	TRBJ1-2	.	CASKEFSGYTF	TGTGCCAGCAAGGAGTTCTCTGGCTACACCTTC
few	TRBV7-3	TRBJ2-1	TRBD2	CASSPSLAGIPNEQFF	TGTGCCAGCAGCCCCTCACTAGCGGGGATCCCCAATGAGCAGTTCTTC
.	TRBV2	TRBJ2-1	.	CASSELNRVGNEQFF	TGTGCCAGCAGTGAACTCAACAGGGTAGGGAATGAGCAGTTCTTC
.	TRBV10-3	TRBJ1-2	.	CATDQGARGYGYTF	TGTGCCACCGACCAAGGGGCGAGGGGCTATGGCTACACCTTC
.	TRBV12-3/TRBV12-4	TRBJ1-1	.	CASSFAGAEAFF	TGTGCCAGCAGTTTTGCGGGGGCTGAAGCTTTCTTT
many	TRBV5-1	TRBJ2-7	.	CASSRGSYEQYF	TGTGCCAGCAGTCGGGGTTCCTACGAGCAGTACTTC
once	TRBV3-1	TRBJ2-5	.	CASSVTGGAYQETQYF	TGTGCCAGCAGCGTGACTGGGGGGGCGTACCAAGAGACCCAGTACTTC
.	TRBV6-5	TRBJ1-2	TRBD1	CASRDPTGHYYGYTF	TGTGCCAGCAGGGACCCGACAGGGCACTACTATGGCTACACCTTC
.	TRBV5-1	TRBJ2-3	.	CASSPDRSADTQYF	TGCGCCAGCAGCCCGGACAGAAGCGCAGATACGCAGTATTTT
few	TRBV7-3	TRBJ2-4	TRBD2	CASSETSGVTKNIQYF	TGTGCCAGCAGCGAGACTAGCGGGGTTACCAAAAACATTCAGTACTTC
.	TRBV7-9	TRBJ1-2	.	CASSLLGPGDGYTF	TGTGCCAGCAGCTTACTAGGCCCAGGGGACGGCTACACCTTC
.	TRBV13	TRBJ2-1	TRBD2	CASSTTSGGTYNEQFF	TGTGCCAGCAGCACGACTAGCGGGGGTACGTACAATGAGCAGTTCTTC
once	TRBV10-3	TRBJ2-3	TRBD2	CAIRSGGAEDTQYF	TGTGCCATCAGAAGCGGGGGGGCCGAAGATACGCAGTATTTT
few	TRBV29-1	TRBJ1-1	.	CSVDYGGLRSEAFF	TGCAGCGTTGATTATGGGGGGCTGAGGTCAGAAGCTTTCTTT
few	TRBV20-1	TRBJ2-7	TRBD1	CSASRAGQGAREQYF	TGCAGTGCTAGCCGGGCAGGACAGGGGGCGAGGGAGCAGTACTTC
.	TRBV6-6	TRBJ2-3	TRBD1	CASRTGVGDTQYF	TGTGCCAGCAGGACAGGGGTTGGAGATACGCAGTATTTT
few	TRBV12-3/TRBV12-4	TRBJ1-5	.	CASSFSGKQPQHF	TGTGCCAGCAGTTTTTCAGGGAAACAGCCCCAGCATTTT
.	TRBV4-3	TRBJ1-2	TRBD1	CASSQGASGQGKGGYTF	TGCGCCAGCAGCCAAGGGGCATCGGGACAGGGAAAAGGTGGCTACACCTTC
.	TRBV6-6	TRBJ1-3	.	CASSYVMSSGNTIYF	TGTGCCAGCAGTTACGTCATGAGCTCTGGAAACACCATATATTTT